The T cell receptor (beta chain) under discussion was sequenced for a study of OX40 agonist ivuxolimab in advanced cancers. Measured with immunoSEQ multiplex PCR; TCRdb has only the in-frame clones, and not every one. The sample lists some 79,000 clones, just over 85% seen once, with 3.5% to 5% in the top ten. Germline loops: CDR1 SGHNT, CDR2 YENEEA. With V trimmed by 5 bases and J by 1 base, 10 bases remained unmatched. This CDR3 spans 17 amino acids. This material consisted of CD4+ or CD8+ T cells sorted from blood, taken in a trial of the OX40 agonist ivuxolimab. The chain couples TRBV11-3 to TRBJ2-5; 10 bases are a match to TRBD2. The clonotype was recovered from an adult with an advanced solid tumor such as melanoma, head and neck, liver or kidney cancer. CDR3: CASSPGAGLALQETQYF. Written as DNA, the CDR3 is TGTGCCAGCAGCCCCGGGGCGGGACTAGCGCTCCAAGAGACCCAGTACTTC.